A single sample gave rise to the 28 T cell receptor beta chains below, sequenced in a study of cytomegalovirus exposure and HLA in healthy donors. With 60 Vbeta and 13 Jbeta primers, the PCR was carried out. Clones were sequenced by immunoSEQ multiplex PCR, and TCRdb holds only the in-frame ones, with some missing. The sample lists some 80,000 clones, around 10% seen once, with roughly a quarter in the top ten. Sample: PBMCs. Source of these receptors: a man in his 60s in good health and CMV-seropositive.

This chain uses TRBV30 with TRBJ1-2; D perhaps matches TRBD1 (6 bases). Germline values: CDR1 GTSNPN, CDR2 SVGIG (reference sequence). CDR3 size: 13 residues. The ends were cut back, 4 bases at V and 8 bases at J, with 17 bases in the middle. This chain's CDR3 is CAWTGRGADGYTF. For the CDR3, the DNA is TGTGCCTGGACCGGACGGGGGGCGGACGGCTACACCTTC.

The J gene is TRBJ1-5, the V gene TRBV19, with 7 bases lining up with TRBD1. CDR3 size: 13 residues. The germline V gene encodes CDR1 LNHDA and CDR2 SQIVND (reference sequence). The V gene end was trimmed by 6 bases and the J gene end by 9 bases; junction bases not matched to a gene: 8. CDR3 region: CASRRQGVGPQHF. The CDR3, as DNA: TGTGCCAGTAGGCGACAGGGCGTAGGGCCCCAGCATTTT.

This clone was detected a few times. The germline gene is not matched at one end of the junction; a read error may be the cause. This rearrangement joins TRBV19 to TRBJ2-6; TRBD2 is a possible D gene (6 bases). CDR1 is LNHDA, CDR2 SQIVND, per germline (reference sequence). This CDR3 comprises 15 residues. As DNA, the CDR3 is TGTGCCAGTAGTACCTCAGGGACTGGGGCAAACGTCATGACTTTC. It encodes CASSTSGTGANVMTF.

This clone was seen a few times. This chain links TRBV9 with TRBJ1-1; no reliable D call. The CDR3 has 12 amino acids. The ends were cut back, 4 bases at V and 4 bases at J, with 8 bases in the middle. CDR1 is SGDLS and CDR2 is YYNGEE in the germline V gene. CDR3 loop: CASSPRGTEAFF. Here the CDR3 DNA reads TGTGCCAGCAGCCCACGAGGCACTGAAGCTTTCTTT.

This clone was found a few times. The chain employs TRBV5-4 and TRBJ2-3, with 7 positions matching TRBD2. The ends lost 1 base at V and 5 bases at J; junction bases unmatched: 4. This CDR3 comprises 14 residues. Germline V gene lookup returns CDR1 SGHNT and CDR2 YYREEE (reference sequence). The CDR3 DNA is TGTGCCAGCAGCTTGCCCCTAGCGGAAGATACGCAGTATTTT. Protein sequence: CASSLPLAEDTQYF.

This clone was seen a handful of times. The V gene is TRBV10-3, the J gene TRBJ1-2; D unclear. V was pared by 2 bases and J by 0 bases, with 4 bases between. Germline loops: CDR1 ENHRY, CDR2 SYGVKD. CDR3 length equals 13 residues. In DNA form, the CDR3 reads TGTGCCATCAGTGAGACAGCTAACTATGGCTACACCTTC. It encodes CAISETANYGYTF.

CDR3 DNA: TGCACCAGCAGCCAAGATTCAGGGGCGGTTGAGCAGTACGTC. This translates into CTSSQDSGAVEQYV. This chain links TRBV1 with TRBJ2-7; TRBD1 is taken as the D call from the table, unchecked against the DNA. TRBV1 constitutes a pseudogene. The CDR3 runs 14 residues.

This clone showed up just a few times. CDR3 protein: CASSLGGENEKLFF. For the CDR3, the DNA is TGCGCCAGCAGCTTGGGCGGAGAAAATGAAAAACTGTTTTTT. The gene calls are TRBV5-1 and TRBJ1-4; D remains ambiguous. V was cut by 0 bases and J by 5 bases, with 8 bases left in between. Per the germline V gene, CDR1 is SGHRS and CDR2 is YFSETQ. This CDR3 is built from 14 residues.

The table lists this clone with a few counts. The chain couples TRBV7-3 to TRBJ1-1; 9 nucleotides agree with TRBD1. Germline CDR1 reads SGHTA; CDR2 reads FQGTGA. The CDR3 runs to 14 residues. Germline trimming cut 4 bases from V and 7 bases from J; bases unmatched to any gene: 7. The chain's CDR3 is CASSSDRGWGEAFF. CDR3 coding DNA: TGTGCCAGCAGCTCCGACAGGGGGTGGGGTGAAGCTTTCTTT. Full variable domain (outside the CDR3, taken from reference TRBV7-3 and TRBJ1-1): GAGVSQTPSNKVTEKGKYVELRCDPISGHTALYWYRQSLGQGPEFLIYFQGTGAADDSGLPNDRFFAVRPEGSVSTLKIQRTERGDSAVYLCASSSDRGWGEAFFGQGTRLTVV.

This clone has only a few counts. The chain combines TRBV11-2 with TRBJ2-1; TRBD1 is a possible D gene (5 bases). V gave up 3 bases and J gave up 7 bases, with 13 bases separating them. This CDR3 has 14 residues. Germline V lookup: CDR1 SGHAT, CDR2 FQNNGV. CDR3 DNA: TGTGCCAGCAGCTTGCGCAGGGTGGGGAATGAGCAGTTCTTC. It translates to CASSLRRVGNEQFF.

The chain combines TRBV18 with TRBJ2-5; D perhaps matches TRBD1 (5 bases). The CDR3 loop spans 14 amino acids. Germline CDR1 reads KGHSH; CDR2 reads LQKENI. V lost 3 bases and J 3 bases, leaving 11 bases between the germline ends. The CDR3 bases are TGTGCCAGCTCACCTGGGTGGGGCAAAGAGACCCAGTACTTC. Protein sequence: CASSPGWGKETQYF.

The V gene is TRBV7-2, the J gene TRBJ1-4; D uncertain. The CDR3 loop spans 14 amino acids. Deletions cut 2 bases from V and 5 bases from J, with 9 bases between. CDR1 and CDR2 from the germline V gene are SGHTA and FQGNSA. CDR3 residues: CASSLSRANEKLFF. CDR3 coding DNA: TGTGCCAGCAGCTTATCACGAGCAAATGAAAAACTGTTTTTT.

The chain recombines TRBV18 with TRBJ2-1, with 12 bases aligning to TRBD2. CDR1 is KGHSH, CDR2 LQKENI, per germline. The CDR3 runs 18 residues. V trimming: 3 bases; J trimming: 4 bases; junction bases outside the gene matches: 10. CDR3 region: CASSPGVTSGSLYNEQFF. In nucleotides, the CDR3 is TGTGCCAGCTCACCGGGTGTGACTAGCGGGAGCCTTTACAATGAGCAGTTCTTC. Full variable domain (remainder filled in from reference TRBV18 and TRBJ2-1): NAGVMQNPRHLVRRRGQEARLRCSPMKGHSHVYWYRQLPEEGLKFMVYLQKENIIDESGMPKERFSAEFPKEGPSILRIQQVVRGDSAAYFCASSPGVTSGSLYNEQFFGPGTRLTVL.

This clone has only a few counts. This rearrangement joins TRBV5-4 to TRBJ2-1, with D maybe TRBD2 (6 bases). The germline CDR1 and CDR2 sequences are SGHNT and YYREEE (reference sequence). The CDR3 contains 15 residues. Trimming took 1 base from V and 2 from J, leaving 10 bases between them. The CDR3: CASSLSTSPYNEQFF. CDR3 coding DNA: TGTGCCAGCAGCTTGAGCACTAGCCCCTACAATGAGCAGTTCTTC.

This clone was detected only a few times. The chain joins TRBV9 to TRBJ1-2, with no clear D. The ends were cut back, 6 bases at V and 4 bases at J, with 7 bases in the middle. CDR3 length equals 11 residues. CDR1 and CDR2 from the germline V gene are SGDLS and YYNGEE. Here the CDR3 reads CASTYSYGYTF. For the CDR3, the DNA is TGTGCCAGCACATACAGCTATGGCTACACCTTC.

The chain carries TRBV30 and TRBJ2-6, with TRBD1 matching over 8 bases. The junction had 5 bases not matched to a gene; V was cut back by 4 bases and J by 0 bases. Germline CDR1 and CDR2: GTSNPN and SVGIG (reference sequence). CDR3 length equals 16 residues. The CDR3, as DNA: TGTGCCTGGAACCGGGACAGGAGCTCTGGGGCCAACGTCCTGACTTTC. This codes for CAWNRDRSSGANVLTF.

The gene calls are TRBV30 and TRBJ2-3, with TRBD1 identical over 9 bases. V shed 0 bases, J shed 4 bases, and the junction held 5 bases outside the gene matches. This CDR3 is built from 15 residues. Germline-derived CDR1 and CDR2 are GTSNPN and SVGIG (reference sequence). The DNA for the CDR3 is TGTGCCTGGAGTGTAGCGGGACAGGGCGCAGATACGCAGTATTTT. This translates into CAWSVAGQGADTQYF.

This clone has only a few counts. DNA for the CDR3: TGCGCCAGCAGTGAGCCGGGGGGCACCGGGGAGCTGTTTTTT. It yields the protein CASSEPGGTGELFF. This sequence joins TRBV10-1 and TRBJ2-2; 7 bases agree with TRBD2. Germline loops: CDR1 WNHNN, CDR2 SYGVQD (reference sequence). This CDR3 comprises 14 residues. V lost 2 bases, J lost 4 bases, and 1 base stayed unmatched.

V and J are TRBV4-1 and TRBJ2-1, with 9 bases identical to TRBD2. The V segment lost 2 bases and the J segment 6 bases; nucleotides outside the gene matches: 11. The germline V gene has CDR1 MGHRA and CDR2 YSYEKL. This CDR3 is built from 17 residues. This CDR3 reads CASSQLPWTSERNEQFF. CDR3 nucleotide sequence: TGCGCCAGCAGCCAACTGCCCTGGACTAGCGAACGCAATGAGCAGTTCTTC.

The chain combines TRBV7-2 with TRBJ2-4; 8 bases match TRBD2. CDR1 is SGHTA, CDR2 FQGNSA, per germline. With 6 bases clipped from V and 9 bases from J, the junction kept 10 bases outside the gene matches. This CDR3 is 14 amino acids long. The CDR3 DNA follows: TGTGCCAGCAGTACATCGGGGGGGTGGGGCATTCAGTACTTC. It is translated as CASSTSGGWGIQYF.

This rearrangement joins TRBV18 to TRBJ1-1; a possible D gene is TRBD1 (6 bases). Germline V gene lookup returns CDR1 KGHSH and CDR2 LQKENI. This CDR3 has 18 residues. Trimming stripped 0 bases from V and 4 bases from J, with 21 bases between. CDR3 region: CASSPPEYLNRGGTEAFF. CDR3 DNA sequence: TGTGCCAGCTCACCACCGGAGTACCTTAACAGAGGGGGCACTGAAGCTTTCTTT.

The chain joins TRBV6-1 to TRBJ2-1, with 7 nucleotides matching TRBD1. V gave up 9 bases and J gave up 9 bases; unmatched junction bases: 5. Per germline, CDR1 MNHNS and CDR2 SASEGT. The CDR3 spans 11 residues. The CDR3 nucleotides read TGTGCCAGTATACAGGGGCTTGAGCAGTTCTTC. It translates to CASIQGLEQFF.

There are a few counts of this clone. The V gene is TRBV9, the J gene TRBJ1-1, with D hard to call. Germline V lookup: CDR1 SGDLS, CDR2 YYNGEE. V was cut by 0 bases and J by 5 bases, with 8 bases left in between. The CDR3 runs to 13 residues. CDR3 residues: CASSVAGDTEAFF. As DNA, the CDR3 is TGTGCCAGCAGCGTAGCGGGTGATACTGAAGCTTTCTTT.

CDR3 coding DNA: TGTGCCAGCAGTGAAATGACAGGGATGAATTCACCCCTCCACTTT. Residues: CASSEMTGMNSPLHF. This chain joins TRBV25-1 and TRBJ1-6, with TRBD1 matching over 7 bases. Per germline, CDR1 MGHDK and CDR2 SYGVNS. This CDR3 is built from 15 residues. The trim removed 2 bases at V and 7 bases at J, leaving 5 bases unmatched.

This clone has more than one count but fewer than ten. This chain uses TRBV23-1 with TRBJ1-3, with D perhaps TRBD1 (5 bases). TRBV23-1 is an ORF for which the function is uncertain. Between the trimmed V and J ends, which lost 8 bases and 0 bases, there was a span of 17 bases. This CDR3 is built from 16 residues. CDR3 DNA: TGCGCCAGCGTTCGCAAAGGGGCCTTCTCTGGAAACACCATATATTTT. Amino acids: CASVRKGAFSGNTIYF.

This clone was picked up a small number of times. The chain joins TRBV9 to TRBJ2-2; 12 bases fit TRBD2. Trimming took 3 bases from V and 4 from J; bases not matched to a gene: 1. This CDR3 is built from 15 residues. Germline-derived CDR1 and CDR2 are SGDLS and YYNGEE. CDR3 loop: CASSATSGSTGELFF. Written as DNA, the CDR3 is TGTGCCAGCAGCGCGACTAGCGGGAGCACCGGGGAGCTGTTTTTT.

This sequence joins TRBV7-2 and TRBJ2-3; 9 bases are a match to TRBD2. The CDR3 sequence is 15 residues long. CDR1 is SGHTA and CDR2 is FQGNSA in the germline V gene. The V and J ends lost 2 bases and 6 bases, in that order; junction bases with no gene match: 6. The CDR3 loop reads CASSLRAGGKDTQYF. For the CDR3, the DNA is TGTGCCAGCAGCTTAAGAGCGGGGGGTAAGGATACGCAGTATTTT.

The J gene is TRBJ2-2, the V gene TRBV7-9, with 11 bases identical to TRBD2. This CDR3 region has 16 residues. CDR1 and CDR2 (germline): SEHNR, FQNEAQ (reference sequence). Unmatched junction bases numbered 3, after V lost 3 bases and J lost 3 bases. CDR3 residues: CASSFLAGGDTGELFF. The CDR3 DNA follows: TGTGCCAGCAGCTTTCTAGCGGGGGGCGACACCGGGGAGCTGTTTTTT. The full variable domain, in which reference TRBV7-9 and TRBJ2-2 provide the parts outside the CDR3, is DTGVSQNPRHKITKRGQNVTFRCDPISEHNRLYWYRQTLGQGPEFLTYFQNEAQLEKSRLLSDRFSAERPKGSFSTLEIQRTEQGDSAMYLCASSFLAGGDTGELFFGEGSRLTVL.